The entry below gives a single T cell receptor beta chain sequence along with its context. What it recognizes is unknown. Next came a second PCR, run for about 7 to 12 cycles, which used a sample-barcoded 5' primer along with a J-beta primer mix. A template-switch adaptor that had 12 random nucleotides put a tag on each cDNA molecule. TCRdb itself ran the 5' RACE reads through MiXCR, one entry per CDR3 protein. The sample gives over 550,000 distinct CDR3 sequences, 25% to 35% of which show up once; 15% to 18% is in the top ten. The data belong to a study of blood T cells in healthy people across ages. About the study: Roughly one uniquely barcoded beta molecule per two T cells was captured.

Study-wide results and limits: Diversity was higher, and naive CD4+ cells more numerous, in long-lived donors than in aged donors. With age, beta diversity per million T cells declined roughly linearly, significantly by about 37.

Germline-derived CDR1 and CDR2 are SQVTM and ANQGSEA. CDR3 size: 13 residues. This clonotype was obtained from a woman older than 75 in good health. The sequencing input was blood. This chain joins TRBV29-1 and TRBJ2-7, with 9 bases identical to TRBD1. The CDR3 here is CSYSGTGSYEQYF. CDR3 DNA: TGCAGTTACTCCGGGACAGGGTCCTACGAGCAGTACTTC.